This TCR beta chain originates from a study of T-cell memory formation after mild COVID-19. This clonotype was observed a few times. Its cognate antigen is unknown. Whole-study results and caveats: Contracting CD8+ clones were enriched in EMRA, CD4+ mainly in CM and EM. Day 15 to 85 contractors were CD4/CD8 balanced; later expanders leaned CD4+.

cDNA libraries for TCR alpha and TCR beta, carrying sample barcodes and UMIs, came from 5'RACE with constant-segment primers. TCRdb re-derived calls from the 5' RACE reads in MiXCR, one entry per CDR3 protein. The sample lists hundreds of thousands of distinct CDR3 sequences; more than 15% were seen once. Trimming left V 1 base short and J 6 bases short, with 11 bases between. The CDR3 extends over 14 amino acids. Germline lookup yields CDR1 SGHKS and CDR2 YYEKEE (reference sequence). The sequence was collected from a man aged 18 to 29 who had mild COVID-19 (a few samples of this study predate the infection). Cell type and time point are not known. The sample was PBMCs or a T cell subset sorted from them (not recorded which). The J gene is TRBJ1-5, the V gene TRBV5-5; no reliable D call. CDR3 protein: CASSLQGIVQPQHF. Written as DNA, the CDR3 is TGTGCCAGCAGCTTGCAAGGGATCGTTCAGCCCCAGCATTTT. The full variable domain, with the rest looked up from reference TRBV5-5 and TRBJ1-5, is DAGVTQSPTHLIKTRGQQVTLRCSPISGHKSVSWYQQVLGQGPQFIFQYYEKEERGRGNFPDRFSARQFPNYSSELNVNALLLGDSALYLCASSLQGIVQPQHFGDGTRLSIL.